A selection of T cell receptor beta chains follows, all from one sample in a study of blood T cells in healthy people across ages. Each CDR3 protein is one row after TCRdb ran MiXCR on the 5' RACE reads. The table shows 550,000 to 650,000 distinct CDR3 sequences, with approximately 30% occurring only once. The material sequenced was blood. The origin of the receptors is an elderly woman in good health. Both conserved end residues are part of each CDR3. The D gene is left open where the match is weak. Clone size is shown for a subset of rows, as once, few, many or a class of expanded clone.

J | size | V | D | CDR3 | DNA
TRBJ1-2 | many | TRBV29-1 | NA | CSVPTAALFTNYGYTF | TGCAGCGTTCCAACGGCAGCCCTCTTCACTAACTATGGCTACACCTTC
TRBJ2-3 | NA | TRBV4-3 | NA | CASSLGVGEATDTQYF | TGCGCCAGCAGCCTGGGGGTCGGCGAGGCCACAGATACGCAGTATTTT
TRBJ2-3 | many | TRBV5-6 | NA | CASSLAQLSDTQYF | TGTGCCAGCAGCTTGGCACAGCTCTCAGATACGCAGTATTTT
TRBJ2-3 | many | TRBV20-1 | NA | CSAEKSLVRQDTQYF | TGCAGTGCCGAAAAAAGCTTAGTCCGCCAGGATACGCAGTATTTT
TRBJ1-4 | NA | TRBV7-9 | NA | CASSVFLGTKLFF | TGTGCCAGCAGCGTTTTCCTCGGGACAAAACTGTTTTTT
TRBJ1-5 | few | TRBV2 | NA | CASSPRDPNQPQHF | TGTGCCAGCAGTCCACGGGACCCCAATCAGCCCCAGCATTTT
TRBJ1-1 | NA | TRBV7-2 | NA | CASRPRGGALDTEAFF | TGTGCCAGCAGGCCCCGGGGGGGGGCTTTAGACACTGAAGCTTTCTTT
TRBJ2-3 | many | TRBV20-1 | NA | CSARVGGGRTDTQYF | TGCAGTGCTAGAGTAGGGGGGGGCCGGACAGATACGCAGTATTTT
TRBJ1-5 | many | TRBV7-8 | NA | CASSTIDRMGNQPQHF | TGTGCCAGCAGCACCATCGACAGGATGGGCAATCAGCCCCAGCATTTT
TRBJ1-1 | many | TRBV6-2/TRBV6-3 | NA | CASSYPLTGNTEAFF | TGTGCCAGCAGTTACCCCCTTACAGGGAACACTGAAGCTTTCTTT
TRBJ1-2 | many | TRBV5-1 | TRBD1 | CASSHKTGNYGYTF | TGCGCCAGCAGCCATAAGACAGGGAACTATGGCTACACCTTC
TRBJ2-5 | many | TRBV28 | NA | CASSLLYRRQETQYF | TGTGCCAGCAGTTTATTATACCGCCGGCAAGAGACCCAGTACTTC
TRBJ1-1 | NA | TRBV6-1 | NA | CASSEQTAEAFF | TGTGCCAGCAGTGAACAGACGGCTGAAGCTTTCTTT
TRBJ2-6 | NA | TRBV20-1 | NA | CSARDRRGGSSGANVLTF | TGCAGTGCTAGAGATCGAAGGGGTGGCAGCTCTGGGGCCAACGTCCTGACTTTC
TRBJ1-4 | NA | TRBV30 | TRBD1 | CAGTGTTNEKLFF | TGTGCCGGGACAGGGACAACTAATGAAAAACTGTTTTTT
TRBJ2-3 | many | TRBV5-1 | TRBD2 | CASSHGTSGGPTTDTQYF | TGCGCCAGCAGCCATGGGACTAGCGGGGGCCCCACCACAGATACGCAGTATTTT
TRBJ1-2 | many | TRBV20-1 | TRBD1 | CSARNRDRGMEWGYTF | TGCAGTGCTAGGAACCGGGACAGGGGGATGGAATGGGGCTACACCTTC
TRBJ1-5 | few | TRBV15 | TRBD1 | CANSIGQDPSNQPQHF | TGTGCCAACAGCATCGGACAGGACCCGAGCAATCAGCCCCAGCATTTT
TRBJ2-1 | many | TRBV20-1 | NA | CSASGYNEQFF | TGCAGTGCTTCAGGTTACAATGAGCAGTTCTTC
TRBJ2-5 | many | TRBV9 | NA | CASSATGFQETQYF | TGTGCCAGCAGCGCCACAGGGTTCCAAGAGACCCAGTACTTC
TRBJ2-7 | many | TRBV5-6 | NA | CASSPPRLPYEQYF | TGTGCCAGCAGTCCCCCCAGGTTGCCCTACGAGCAGTACTTC
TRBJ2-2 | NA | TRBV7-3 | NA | CASSLIPGRDGELFF | TGTGCCAGCAGCTTAATTCCGGGACGTGACGGGGAGCTGTTTTTT
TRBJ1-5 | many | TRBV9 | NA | CASSVDDSNYSNQPQHF | TGTGCCAGCAGCGTAGACGACAGTAATTATAGCAATCAGCCCCAGCATTTT
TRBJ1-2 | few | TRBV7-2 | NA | CASSSDGHRVSGYTF | TGTGCCAGCAGCTCGGACGGACATCGCGTTTCAGGCTACACCTTC
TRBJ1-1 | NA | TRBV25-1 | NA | CASRPFTENTEAFF | TGTGCCTCCCGACCCTTTACAGAGAACACTGAAGCTTTCTTT
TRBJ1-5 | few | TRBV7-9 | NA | CASSQTSGALGQPQHF | TGTGCCAGCAGCCAAACTTCAGGGGCTCTCGGTCAGCCCCAGCATTTT
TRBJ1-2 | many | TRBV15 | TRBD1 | CATSRAGGEGYTF | TGTGCCACCAGCAGAGCAGGGGGCGAGGGCTACACCTTC
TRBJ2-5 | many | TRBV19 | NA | CASSSQPGETQYF | TGTGCCAGTAGTAGCCAACCGGGGGAGACCCAGTACTTC
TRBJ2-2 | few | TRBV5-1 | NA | CASSLEGVRTGELFF | TGCGCCAGCAGCTTGGAGGGGGTGCGAACCGGGGAGCTGTTTTTT
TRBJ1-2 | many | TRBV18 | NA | CASSPLEGSYGYTF | TGTGCCAGCTCACCGCTTGAGGGGAGCTATGGCTACACCTTC
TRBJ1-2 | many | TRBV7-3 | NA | CASNEEGMRDFGYTF | TGTGCCAGCAACGAAGAGGGTATGAGAGACTTTGGCTACACCTTC
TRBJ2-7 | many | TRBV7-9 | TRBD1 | CASSPDRAVYEQYF | TGTGCCAGCAGTCCCGACAGGGCGGTTTACGAGCAGTACTTC
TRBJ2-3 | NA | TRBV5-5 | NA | CASREDGTSTDTQYF | TGTGCCAGCAGGGAGGACGGAACTAGCACAGATACGCAGTATTTT
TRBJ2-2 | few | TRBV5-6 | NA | CASSYSGTVTGELFF | TGTGCCAGCAGCTACTCCGGGACCGTCACCGGGGAGCTGTTTTTT
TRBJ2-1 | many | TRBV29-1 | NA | CSVADRLDEQFF | TGCAGCGTCGCTGACAGGTTAGATGAGCAGTTCTTC
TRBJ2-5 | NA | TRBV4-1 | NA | CASSPGTGGKATQYF | TGCGCCAGCAGCCCCGGGACTGGAGGAAAAGCGACCCAGTACTTC
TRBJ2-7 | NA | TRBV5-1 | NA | CASSLKWQDKQYF | TGCGCCAGCAGCTTGAAATGGCAGGACAAGCAGTACTTC
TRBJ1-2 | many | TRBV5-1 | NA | CATGRGAEGGYTF | TGCGCCACCGGGAGGGGGGCGGAAGGTGGCTACACCTTC
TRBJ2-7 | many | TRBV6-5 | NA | CASSYQTGLGYEQYF | TGTGCCAGCAGCTATCAAACCGGCCTGGGATACGAGCAGTACTTC
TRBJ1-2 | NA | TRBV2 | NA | CASSHTGQPRDYGYTF | TGTGCCAGCAGTCATACCGGACAGCCGCGCGACTATGGCTACACCTTC
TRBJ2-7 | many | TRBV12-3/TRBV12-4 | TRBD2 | CASSLARDYPYF | TGTGCCAGCAGTTTAGCGCGGGACTATCCGTACTTC
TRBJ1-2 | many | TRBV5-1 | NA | CASSLAGTEGYTF | TGCGCCAGCAGCTTGGCCGGTACAGAAGGCTACACCTTC
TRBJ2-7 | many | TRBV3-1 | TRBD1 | CASSTGQGAYEQYF | TGTGCCAGCAGCACCGGACAGGGAGCCTACGAGCAGTACTTC
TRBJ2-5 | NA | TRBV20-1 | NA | CSATDLQETQYF | TGCAGTGCTACGGACTTACAAGAGACCCAGTACTTC
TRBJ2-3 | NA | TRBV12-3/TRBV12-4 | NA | CASSLAGVTADTQYF | TGTGCCAGCAGTTTAGCGGGGGTGACGGCAGATACGCAGTATTTT
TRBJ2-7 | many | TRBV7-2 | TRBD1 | CASRRDRVASEQYF | TGTGCCAGCAGAAGGGACAGGGTAGCGTCGGAGCAGTACTTC
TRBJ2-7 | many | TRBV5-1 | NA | CASSPRGGDLEQYF | TGCGCCAGCAGTCCTCGGGGTGGGGACCTCGAGCAGTACTTC
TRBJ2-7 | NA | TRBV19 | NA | CASRSQGNEQYF | TGTGCCAGTAGAAGCCAAGGGAACGAGCAGTACTTC
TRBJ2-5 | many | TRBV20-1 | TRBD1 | CSASRSGGTETQYF | TGCAGTGCTAGCCGCTCAGGGGGCACCGAGACCCAGTACTTC
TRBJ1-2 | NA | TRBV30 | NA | CARTLGRANYGYTF | TGTGCCCGGACCCTCGGCAGGGCGAACTATGGCTACACCTTC
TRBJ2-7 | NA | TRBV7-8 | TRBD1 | CASSSGADRDTYEQYF | TGTGCCAGCAGCTCCGGGGCGGACAGGGACACCTACGAGCAGTACTTC
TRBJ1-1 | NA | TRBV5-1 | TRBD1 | CASSVTGAAAAFF | TGCGCCAGCAGCGTGACAGGGGCTGCGGCAGCTTTCTTT
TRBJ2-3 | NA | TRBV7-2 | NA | CASTARSPDTQYF | TGTGCCAGCACCGCCCGGTCCCCAGATACGCAGTATTTT
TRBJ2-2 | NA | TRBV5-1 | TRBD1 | CASSLETGGYTGELFF | TGCGCCAGCAGCTTGGAGACAGGGGGGTACACCGGGGAGCTGTTTTTT
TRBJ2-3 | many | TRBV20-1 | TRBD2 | CSASLAGGGDTQYF | TGCAGTGCTAGTCTAGCGGGGGGAGGGGATACGCAGTATTTT
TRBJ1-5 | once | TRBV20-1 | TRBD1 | CSAHNSGGGQPQHF | TGCAGTGCTCATAACTCAGGGGGCGGTCAGCCCCAGCATTTT
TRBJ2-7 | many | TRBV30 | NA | CAWSQGSYEQYF | TGTGCCTGGAGTCAAGGCTCCTACGAGCAGTACTTC
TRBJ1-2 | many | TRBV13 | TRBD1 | CASSLSGTGALYGYTF | TGTGCCAGCAGCTTAAGCGGGACAGGGGCCCTTTATGGCTACACCTTC
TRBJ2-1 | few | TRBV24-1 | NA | CATSNPRQNYNEQFF | TGTGCCACCAGTAACCCCCGCCAGAACTACAATGAGCAGTTCTTC